This TCR beta chain appears in the sequencing data of a study of cytomegalovirus exposure and HLA in healthy donors. Of note for this clone: Its target is not known.

PCR used 60 Vbeta primers and 13 Jbeta primers. Clones were read by immunoSEQ multiplex PCR, and TCRdb kept only the in-frame ones, dropping some. The sample lists about 160,000 clones, roughly 75% occurring once. Study results and limitations: TCR beta chains numbering 150 to 200 were designated cytomegalovirus-associated. Usually a TCR sequence was rare, but some public TCRs were found in many donors.

Each donor's status was that of a healthy bone marrow donor. CDR3 length: 15 amino acids. Germline CDR1 and CDR2: LNHNV and YYDKDF (reference sequence). The junction had 6 bases not matched to a gene; V was cut back by 8 bases and J by 0 bases. The sequence came from a female donor in good health and CMV-seronegative. Source material: PBMCs. This sequence joins TRBV15 and TRBJ1-3, with TRBD1 matching over 8 bases. DNA for the CDR3: TGTGCCACCTCTCCGGGGACAGGCTCTGGAAACACCATATATTTT. Protein product: CATSPGTGSGNTIYF.